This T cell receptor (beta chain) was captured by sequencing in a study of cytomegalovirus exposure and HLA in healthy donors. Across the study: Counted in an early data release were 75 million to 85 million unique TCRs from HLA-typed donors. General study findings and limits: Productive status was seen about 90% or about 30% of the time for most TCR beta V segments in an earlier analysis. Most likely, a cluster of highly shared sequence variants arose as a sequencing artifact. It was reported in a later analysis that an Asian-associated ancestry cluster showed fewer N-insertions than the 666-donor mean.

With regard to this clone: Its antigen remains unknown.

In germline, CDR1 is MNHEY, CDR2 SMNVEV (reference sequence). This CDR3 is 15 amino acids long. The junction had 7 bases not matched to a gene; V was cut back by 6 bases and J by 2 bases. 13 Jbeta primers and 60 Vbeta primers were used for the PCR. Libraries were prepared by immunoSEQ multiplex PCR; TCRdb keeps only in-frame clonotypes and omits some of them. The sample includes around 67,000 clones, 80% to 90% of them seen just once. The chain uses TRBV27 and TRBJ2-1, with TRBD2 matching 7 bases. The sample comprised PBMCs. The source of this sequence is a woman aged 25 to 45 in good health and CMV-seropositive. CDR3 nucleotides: TGTGCCAGCAGCCTAAGCGGGACTACCTACAATGAGCAGTTCTTC. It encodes CASSLSGTTYNEQFF.